The 8 T cell receptor beta chains below all came from one sample that was sequenced in a study of PD-L1 blockade in urothelial cancer. Measured with immunoSEQ multiplex PCR; TCRdb has only the in-frame clones, and not every one. The table has about 33,000 clones, approximately 80% seen once. As for time point: pretreatment peripheral blood. The sequenced sample was PBMCs, obtained around atezolizumab (anti-PD-L1) treatment. Source of these receptors: a man aged 55 to 70 with urothelial cancer.

The chain recombines TRBV7-2 with TRBJ1-2; weak D call: TRBD1 (6 bases). This CDR3 is 15 amino acids long. Between the trimmed V and J ends, which lost 8 bases and 6 bases, there was a span of 22 bases. Germline V gene lookup returns CDR1 SGHTA and CDR2 FQGNSA. Here the CDR3 reads CASVAQIGGLHGYTF. In DNA form, the CDR3 reads TGTGCCAGCGTCGCACAGATCGGGGGGCTCCATGGCTACACCTTC.

This clone turned up a few times. The chain recombines TRBV30 with TRBJ2-1; D might be TRBD1 (6 bases). CDR3 length: 14 residues. The germline V gene encodes CDR1 GTSNPN and CDR2 SVGIG (reference sequence). V lost 3 bases and J lost 3, with 12 bases in between. DNA of the CDR3: TGTGCCTGGAGAGGACAGATTCACTACAATGAGCAGTTCTTC. Amino acid sequence: CAWRGQIHYNEQFF.

V usage is TRBV5-1 and J usage is TRBJ1-5; a weak D match, TRBD1 (6 bases). Germline-derived CDR1 and CDR2 are SGHRS and YFSETQ. The V end lost 4 bases, the J end lost 5 bases, and 16 bases lay between the germline ends. The CDR3 consists of 15 residues. The CDR3 DNA is TGCGCCAGCAGCAAGCGCGGGGGCCCTGATCAGCCCCAGCATTTT. This sequence encodes CASSKRGGPDQPQHF.

The chain is built from TRBV19 and TRBJ1-1; D is perhaps TRBD1 (6 bases). This CDR3 is 13 amino acids long. With 5 bases removed from V and 4 bases from J, the gap between germline ends came to 11 bases. Looked up from germline, CDR1 is LNHDA and CDR2 is SQIVND (reference sequence). CDR3 nucleotide sequence: TGTGCCAGTAGTGGGACACCGGGCACTGAAGCTTTCTTT. It translates to CASSGTPGTEAFF.

This clone appeared a single time. The chain uses TRBV7-8 and TRBJ2-1; 8 bases agree with TRBD2. V shed 4 bases and J 2 bases; nucleotides not matched to a gene: 7. Germline V gives CDR1 SGHVS, CDR2 FQNEAQ. The CDR3 has 16 amino acids. The CDR3 sequence: CASSSRGGGAYNEQFF. The CDR3 bases are TGTGCCAGCAGCTCCCGGGGGGGCGGGGCCTACAATGAGCAGTTCTTC.

The V and J genes are TRBV6-6 and TRBJ1-1, with D uncertain. Germline CDR1 MNHNY, CDR2 SVGAGI (reference sequence). The CDR3 consists of 12 residues. V lost 6 bases and J lost 6, with 11 bases in between. CDR3 residues: CASSTGIAEAFF. CDR3 coding DNA: TGTGCCAGCAGCACGGGGATCGCTGAAGCTTTCTTT.

The chain carries TRBV4-2 and TRBJ1-5, with 9 nucleotides matching TRBD1. The CDR3 sequence is 16 residues long. Trimming cost V 2 bases and J 4 bases; bases outside gene matches: 6. Per germline, CDR1 LGHNA and CDR2 YNFKEQ. CDR3 amino acids: CASSQTTGGGNQPQHF. CDR3 in DNA: TGTGCCAGCAGCCAAACCACAGGGGGCGGGAATCAGCCCCAGCATTTT.

This rearrangement joins TRBV10-1 to TRBJ2-7, with D maybe TRBD1 (5 bases). CDR1 WNHNN and CDR2 SYGVQD come from the germline V gene (reference sequence). The CDR3 runs to 13 residues. The germline V and J ends were trimmed by 4 bases and 5 bases, with 12 bases remaining between them. The CDR3 sequence: CASSGSGIHEQYF. The CDR3 nucleotides read TGCGCCAGCAGTGGATCAGGGATCCACGAGCAGTACTTC.